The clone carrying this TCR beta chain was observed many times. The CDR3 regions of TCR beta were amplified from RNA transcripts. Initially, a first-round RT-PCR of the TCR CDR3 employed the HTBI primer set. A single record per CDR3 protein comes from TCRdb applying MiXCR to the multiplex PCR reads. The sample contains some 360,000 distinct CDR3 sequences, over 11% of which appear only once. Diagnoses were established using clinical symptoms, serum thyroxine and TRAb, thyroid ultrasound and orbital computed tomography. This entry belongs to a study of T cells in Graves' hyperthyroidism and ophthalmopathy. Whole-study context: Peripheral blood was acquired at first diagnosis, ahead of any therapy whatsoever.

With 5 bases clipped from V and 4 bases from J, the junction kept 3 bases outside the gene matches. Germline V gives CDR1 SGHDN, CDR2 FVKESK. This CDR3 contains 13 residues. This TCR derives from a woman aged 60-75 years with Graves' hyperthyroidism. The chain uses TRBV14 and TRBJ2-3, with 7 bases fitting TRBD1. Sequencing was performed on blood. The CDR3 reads CASSRGLADTQYF. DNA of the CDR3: TGTGCCAGCAGCAGGGGGCTCGCAGATACGCAGTATTTT.